This is a list of T cell receptor beta chains from one sample in a study of regulatory T cells in long-lasting Graves disease. TCRdb reanalysed the multiplex PCR reads using MiXCR and keeps one entry per CDR3 protein. The sample has over 500,000 distinct CDR3 sequences, about 15% seen once. These data are also associated with another study on T cells in Graves' hyperthyroidism and ophthalmopathy.

The sequencing here drew on peripheral blood mononuclear cells (PBMCs), taken at new diagnosis, from a patient treated with antithyroid drugs. These TCRs come from a woman aged 25 to 39 with Graves disease. Both conserved end residues are part of each CDR3. D genes are given only for firm matches. The size field is filled for only some rows; it gives once, few, many or a size class.

TRBV30	TRBJ2-2	TRBD2	few	CAWKGGRTFGELFF
TRBV3-1	TRBJ1-3	.	few	CAVESSSGNTIYF
TRBV11-2	TRBJ2-1	TRBD2	many	CASSLDLPSSGSRQFF
TRBV2	TRBJ2-3	.	many	CASSRTLTDTQYF
TRBV28	TRBJ1-2	.	.	CASGGLPSNTAYGYTF
TRBV9	TRBJ2-7	TRBD2	.	CASSLGTSGTSEQYF
TRBV3-1	TRBJ2-7	.	.	CASSQERGLWVNEQYF
TRBV30	TRBJ2-2	TRBD2	many	CAWGTSGRPGELFF
TRBV7-3	TRBJ2-5	.	few	CASSATGTKRETQYF
TRBV28	TRBJ1-6	TRBD1	many	CASSQPNRNRGRSPLHF
TRBV7-2	.	.	.	CASSLETVGHEQFF
TRBV5-6	TRBJ2-1	.	few	CASSLGENLYNEQFF
TRBV27	TRBJ1-5	TRBD1	few	CASSPQGVGGLPPQHF
TRBV28	TRBJ2-1	TRBD2	many	CASRVGLAETYSEQFF
TRBV27	TRBJ1-6	.	many	CASSPRRETVDHSPLHF
TRBV20-1	TRBJ1-2	TRBD1	.	CSLHRGMSGYTF
TRBV28	TRBJ1-2	.	.	CASSFNLEIYGYTF
TRBV5-1	TRBJ2-7	TRBD2	many	CASSPAGTRDEQYF
TRBV12-3/TRBV12-4	TRBJ1-2	.	many	CASSSLNREGNNYGYTF
TRBV20-1	TRBJ2-1	TRBD2	few	CSAELAENHNEQFF
TRBV7-2	TRBJ2-3	TRBD2	many	CASRLGGLDTDTQYF
TRBV7-4	TRBJ2-7	.	few	CASSLVGALSYEQYF
TRBV5-1	TRBJ2-4	TRBD1	.	CASSRTGALAKNIQCF